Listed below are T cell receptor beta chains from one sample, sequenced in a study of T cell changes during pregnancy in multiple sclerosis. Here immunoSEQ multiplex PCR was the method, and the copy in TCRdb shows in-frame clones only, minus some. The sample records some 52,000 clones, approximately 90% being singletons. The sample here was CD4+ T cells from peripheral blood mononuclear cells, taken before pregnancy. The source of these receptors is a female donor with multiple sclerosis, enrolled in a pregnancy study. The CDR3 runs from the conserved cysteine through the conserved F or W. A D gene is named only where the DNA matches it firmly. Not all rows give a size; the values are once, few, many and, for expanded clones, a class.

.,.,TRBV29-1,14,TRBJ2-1,TGCAGCGTTGATAGTGGAGGCCCCGAGCATGAGCAGTTCTTC,CSVDSGGPEHEQFF
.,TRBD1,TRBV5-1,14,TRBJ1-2,TGCGCCAGCAGCCCGGGACAGGGGGCGTATGGCTACACCTTC,CASSPGQGAYGYTF
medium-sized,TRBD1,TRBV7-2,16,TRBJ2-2,TGTGCCAGCAGCTTAGACAGGGGATCTAGGACCGGGGAGCTGTTTTTT,CASSLDRGSRTGELFF
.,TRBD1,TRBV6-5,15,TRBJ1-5,TGTGCCAGCAGTTACTCGCGACAGGGGCATCAGCCCCAGCATTTT,CASSYSRQGHQPQHF
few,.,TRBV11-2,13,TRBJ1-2,TGTGCCAGCAGCTTAGGAACAGCCTATGGCTACACCTTC,CASSLGTAYGYTF
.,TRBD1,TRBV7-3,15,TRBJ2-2,TGTGCCAGCAGCCCTAACAGGGGGCCCACCGGGGAGCTGTTTTTT,CASSPNRGPTGELFF
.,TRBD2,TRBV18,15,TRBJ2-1,TGTGCCAGCTCACCACCGGGAGCGGGATACAATGAGCAGTTCTTC,CASSPPGAGYNEQFF
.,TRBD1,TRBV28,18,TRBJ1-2,TGTGCCAGCAGTTCCCCGGGACAGGGAATAGGATCTAACTATGGCTACACCTTC,CASSSPGQGIGSNYGYTF
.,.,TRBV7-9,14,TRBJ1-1,TGTGCCAGCAGCTTAGGGGCAACGAACACTGAAGCTTTCTTT,CASSLGATNTEAFF
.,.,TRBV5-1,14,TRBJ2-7,TGCGCCAGCAGCTTATCGGGGAGCTCCTACGAGCAGTACTTC,CASSLSGSSYEQYF
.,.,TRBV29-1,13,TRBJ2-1,TGCAGCGTTGTAGGGGGGGCTGTATGGGAGCAGTTCTTC,CSVVGGAVWEQFF
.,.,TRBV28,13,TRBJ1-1,TGTGCCAGCAGGCCGACAGGTTCACCTGAAGCTTTCTTT,CASRPTGSPEAFF
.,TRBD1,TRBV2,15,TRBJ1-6,TGTGCCAGCATGGACGGACAGGTCTTGAATTCACCCCTCCACTTT,CASMDGQVLNSPLHF
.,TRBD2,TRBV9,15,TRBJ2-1,TGTGCCAGCAGCGCGGGACTAGGGGTAAACAATGAGCAGTTCTTC,CASSAGLGVNNEQFF
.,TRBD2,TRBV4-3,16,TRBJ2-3,TGCGCCAGCAGCCTAGGACTAGCGGGAGTCACAGATACGCAGTATTTT,CASSLGLAGVTDTQYF
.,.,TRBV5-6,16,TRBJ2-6,TGTGCCAGCAGCTTGACACAGACCTCTGGGGCCAACGTCCTGACTTTC,CASSLTQTSGANVLTF
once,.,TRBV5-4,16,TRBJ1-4,TGTGCCAGCAGCCCGGACAGCCCTGCAACTAATGAAAAACTGTTTTTT,CASSPDSPATNEKLFF
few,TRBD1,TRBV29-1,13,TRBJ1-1,TGCAGCGGCTTGGGACAGGCGAACACTGAAGCTTTCTTT,CSGLGQANTEAFF
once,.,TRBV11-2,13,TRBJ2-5,TGTGCCAGCAGCTTTGGGGGCCTGGAGACCCAGTACTTC,CASSFGGLETQYF
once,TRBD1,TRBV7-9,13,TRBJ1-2,TGTGCCAGCAGCTTGGGACAGGACTATGGCTACACCTTC,CASSLGQDYGYTF
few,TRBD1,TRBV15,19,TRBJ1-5,TGTGCCACCAGCAGAGATTACACAGGGGCGATGGGAAGCAATCAGCCCCAGCATTTT,CATSRDYTGAMGSNQPQHF
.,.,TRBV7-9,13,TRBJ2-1,TGTGCCAGCAGCTTAGCGTACGGGAATGAGCAGTTCTTC,CASSLAYGNEQFF
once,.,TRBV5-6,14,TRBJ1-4,TGTGCCAGCAGCTTGAGGACAAATAATGAAAAACTGTTTTTT,CASSLRTNNEKLFF
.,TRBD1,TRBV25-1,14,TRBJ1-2,TGTGCCAGCAGTGATTATGGGACAGGGGAGGGCTACACCTTC,CASSDYGTGEGYTF
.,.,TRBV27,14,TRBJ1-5,TGTGCCAGCAGTTTTAGATCGGGCAATCAGCCCCAGCATTTT,CASSFRSGNQPQHF
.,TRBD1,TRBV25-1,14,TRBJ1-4,TGTGCCAGCAATCCGGGACAGGGTAATGAAAAACTGTTTTTT,CASNPGQGNEKLFF
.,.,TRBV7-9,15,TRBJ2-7,TGTGCCAGCAGCCCGTCTCTTGGACAGTTCTACGAGCAGTACTTC,CASSPSLGQFYEQYF
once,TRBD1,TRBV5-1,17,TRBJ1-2,TGCGCCAGCAGCCCCGATCGGGGACAGGGGAATAACTATGGCTACACCTTC,CASSPDRGQGNNYGYTF
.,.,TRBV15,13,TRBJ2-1,TGTGCCACCAGCACCCCTAGCGTATATGAGCAGTTCTTC,CATSTPSVYEQFF
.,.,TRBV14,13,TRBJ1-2,TGTGCCAGCAGCTATCGCGGGTCCTATGGCTACACCTTC,CASSYRGSYGYTF
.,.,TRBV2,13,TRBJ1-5,TGTGCCAGCAGGCTAACAGGGTTACAGCCCCAGCATTTT,CASRLTGLQPQHF
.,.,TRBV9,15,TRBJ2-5,TGTGCCAGCAGCGTAGGGGGCGGAGCGGGAGAGACCCAGTACTTC,CASSVGGGAGETQYF
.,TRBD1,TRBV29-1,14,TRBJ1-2,TGCAGCGTTGGAGGGACAGCTTTTAACTATGGCTACACCTTC,CSVGGTAFNYGYTF
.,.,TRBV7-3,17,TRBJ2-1,TGTGCCAGCACCCTAATTCGGGACTCGCACTCCTACAATGAGCAGTTCTTC,CASTLIRDSHSYNEQFF
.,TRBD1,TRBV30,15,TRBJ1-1,TGTGCCTGGAGTGCCGGACAGGGCCTTAACACTGAAGCTTTCTTT,CAWSAGQGLNTEAFF
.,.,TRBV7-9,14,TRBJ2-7,TGTGCCAGCAGCTTAGGCAGGCAGACCTACGAGCAGTACTTC,CASSLGRQTYEQYF
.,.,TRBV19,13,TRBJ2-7,TGTGCCAGTAGTAGCGGACAGATCTACGAGCAGTACTTC,CASSSGQIYEQYF